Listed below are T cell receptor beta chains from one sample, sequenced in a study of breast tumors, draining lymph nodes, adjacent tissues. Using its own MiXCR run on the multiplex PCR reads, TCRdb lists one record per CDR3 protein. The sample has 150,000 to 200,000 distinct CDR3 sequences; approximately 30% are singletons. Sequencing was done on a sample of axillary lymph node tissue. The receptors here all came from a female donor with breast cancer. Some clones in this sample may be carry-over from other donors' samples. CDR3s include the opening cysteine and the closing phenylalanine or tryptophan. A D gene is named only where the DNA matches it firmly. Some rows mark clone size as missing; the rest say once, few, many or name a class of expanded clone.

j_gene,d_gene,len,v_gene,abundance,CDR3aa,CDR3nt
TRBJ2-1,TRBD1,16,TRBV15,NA,CATSNPSPGQYNEQFF,TGTGCCACCAGCAACCCTAGCCCGGGACAGTACAATGAGCAGTTCTTC
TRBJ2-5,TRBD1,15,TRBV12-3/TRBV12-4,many,CASSKHGTEQETQYF,TGTGCCAGCAGTAAACACGGGACAGAACAAGAGACCCAGTACTTC
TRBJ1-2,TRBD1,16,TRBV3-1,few,CASSQTGGNRGYGYTF,TGTGCCAGCAGCCAAACAGGGGGCAACCGGGGCTATGGCTACACCTTC
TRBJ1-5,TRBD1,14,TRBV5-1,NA,CASVYGTGSHPQHF,TGCGCCAGCGTGTACGGGACAGGGAGTCACCCCCAGCATTTT
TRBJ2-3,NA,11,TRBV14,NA,CASSQGYTQYF,TGTGCCAGCAGCCAAGGGTATACGCAGTATTTT
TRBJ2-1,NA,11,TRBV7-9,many,CASSHQDEQFF,TGTGCCAGCAGCCATCAGGATGAGCAGTTCTTC
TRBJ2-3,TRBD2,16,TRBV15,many,CATSRDLPSGADTQYF,TGTGCCACCAGCAGAGATCTCCCTAGCGGGGCAGATACGCAGTATTTT
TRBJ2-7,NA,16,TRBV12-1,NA,CASSFGNLAGIHEQYF,TGTGCCAGCAGCTTTGGGAACCTAGCGGGTATTCACGAGCAGTACTTC
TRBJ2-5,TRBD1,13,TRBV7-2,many,CASRQGAGETQYF,TGTGCCAGCAGACAGGGGGCAGGGGAGACCCAGTACTTC
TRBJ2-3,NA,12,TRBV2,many,CASSEWGDTQYF,TGTGCCAGCAGTGAATGGGGAGATACGCAGTATTTT
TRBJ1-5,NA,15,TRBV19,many,CASSIRDSRNQPQHF,TGTGCCAGTAGTATAAGAGACAGCCGAAATCAGCCCCAGCATTTT
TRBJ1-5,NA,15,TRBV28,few,CASSLYVPGNQPQHF,TGTGCCAGCAGTTTATATGTACCGGGCAATCAGCCCCAGCATTTT